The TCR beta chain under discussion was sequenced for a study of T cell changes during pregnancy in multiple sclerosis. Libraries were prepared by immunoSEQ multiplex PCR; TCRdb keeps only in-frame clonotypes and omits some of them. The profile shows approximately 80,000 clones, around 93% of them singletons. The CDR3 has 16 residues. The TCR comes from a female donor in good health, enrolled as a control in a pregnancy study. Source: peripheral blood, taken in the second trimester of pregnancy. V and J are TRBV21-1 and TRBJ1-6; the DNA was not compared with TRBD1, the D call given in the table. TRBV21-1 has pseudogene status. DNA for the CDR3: TGTGCCAGCAGCAAAATACGACAGATCGATAATTCACCCCTCCACTTT. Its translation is CASSKIRQIDNSPLHF.